This section outlines one T cell receptor beta chain sequence together with its context. At one boundary the junction diverges from the germline segment, which might be a read error. CDR3 length equals 14 residues. Via MiXCR, TCRdb re-called the 5' RACE reads, giving one row per CDR3 protein. The table has nearly 55,000 distinct CDR3 sequences, 24% seen once. Material for sequencing was tumor-infiltrating naive CD4+ T cells sorted from the breast tumor. Subset indicated: naive CD4+ T cells, CD4+CD45RA+CD25-. This receptor was taken from a female donor with breast cancer. The chain recombines TRBV12-3 or TRBV12-4 with TRBJ1-5, with D unresolved. The CDR3 DNA sequence: TGTGCCAGCAGTCCCTGGGATCACAATCAGCCCCAGCATTTC. It encodes CASSPWDHNQPQHF.